The 26 T cell receptor beta chains below come from one sample, sequenced in a study of Ad26.COV2.S vaccination and SARS-CoV-2 variants. Some clones are missing from TCRdb's copy, which holds only in-frame ones; the method was immunoSEQ multiplex PCR. This table has roughly 350,000 clones, about 86% appearing once. Noted treatment: approximately 18 received Ad26.COV2.S at low or high dose, single or two shots; about 5 received placebo; per-sample allocation not given. Sampling happened 63 days after the first vaccine or placebo injection. Material: peripheral blood, obtained in a trial of Ad26.COV2.S vaccine versus placebo. All receptors come from a person aged 18 to 59 who received the Ad26.COV2.S COVID-19 vaccine or a placebo.

The rearrangement joins TRBV28 to TRBJ2-7; the match to TRBD1 covers 8 bases. Germline V gives CDR1 MDHEN, CDR2 SYDVKM. J was trimmed by 4 bases and V by 6 bases; bases with no gene match: 11. This CDR3 contains 15 residues. The CDR3 DNA sequence: TGTGCCAGCAGGGATCGACAGGGGCAAGGATACGAGCAGTACTTC. Amino acid sequence: CASRDRQGQGYEQYF. The full variable domain, rest sourced from reference TRBV28 and TRBJ2-7, is DVKVTQSSRYLVKRTGEKVFLECVQDMDHENMFWYRQDPGLGLRLIYFSYDVKMKEKGDIPEGYSVSREKKERFSLILESASTNQTSMYLCASRDRQGQGYEQYFGPGTRLTVT.

The rearrangement links TRBV5-1 to TRBJ2-4; D is unresolved. There are 16 residues in the CDR3. V dropped 5 bases and J dropped 8 bases, with 23 bases sitting between them. The V gene's germline CDR1 is SGHRS and CDR2 YFSETQ. CDR3 bases: TGCGCCAGCAGACTTGCACTAACCCCTTTGGGTGACATTCAGTACTTC. The encoded protein is CASRLALTPLGDIQYF. The full variable domain, with the rest looked up from reference TRBV5-1 and TRBJ2-4, is KAGVTQTPRYLIKTRGQQVTLSCSPISGHRSVSWYQQTPGQGLQFLFEYFSETQRNKGNFPGRFSGRQFSNSRSEMNVSTLELGDSALYLCASRLALTPLGDIQYFGAGTRLSVL.

The V and J genes are TRBV5-1 and TRBJ2-7, with 13 bases lining up with TRBD2. The CDR3 totals 18 residues. From germline, CDR1 is SGHRS and CDR2 YFSETQ. V was clipped by 4 bases and J by 4 bases; unmatched bases: 14. For the CDR3, the DNA is TGCGCCAGCAGCCTCGGACTAGCGGGAGCCCTTGTCGGTTACGAGCAGTACTTC. Translation: CASSLGLAGALVGYEQYF.

This chain links TRBV7-8 with TRBJ1-1; weak D call: TRBD1 (5 bases). From germline, CDR1 is SGHVS and CDR2 FQNEAQ. This CDR3 spans 16 amino acids. V gave up 1 base and J gave up 1 base, with 13 bases separating them. CDR3 amino acids: CASSLVSLGQNTEAFF. The CDR3 nucleotides read TGTGCCAGCAGCTTAGTCAGCTTAGGACAGAACACTGAAGCTTTCTTT.

This sequence joins TRBV7-9 and TRBJ2-2; the match to TRBD2 covers 7 bases. In germline, CDR1 is SEHNR, CDR2 FQNEAQ (reference sequence). V shed 2 bases and J 4 bases; nucleotides not matched to a gene: 10. The CDR3 runs 17 residues. The CDR3 nucleotides are TGTGCCAGCAGCTTACGGAGCGGGGTACAGCCCACCGGGGAGCTGTTTTTT. Translated: CASSLRSGVQPTGELFF.

The CDR3 DNA reads as TGTGCCAGCAGTACAGGGAGCAGCTATGGCTACACCTTC. Its translation is CASSTGSSYGYTF. This chain joins TRBV12-3 or TRBV12-4 and TRBJ1-2; a possible D gene is TRBD1 (6 bases). Trimming cost V 5 bases and J 4 bases, with 11 bases left between them. The CDR3 runs to 13 residues.

The chain uses TRBV11-2 and TRBJ2-7, with 7 bases matching TRBD2. V trimming: 1 base; J trimming: 5 bases; junction bases outside the gene matches: 8. There are 15 residues in the CDR3. CDR1 SGHAT and CDR2 FQNNGV come from the germline V gene. The CDR3 here is CASSLAAGVAHEQYF. In DNA, the CDR3 is TGTGCCAGCAGCTTAGCGGCGGGAGTGGCCCACGAGCAGTACTTC. Looking up the rest from reference TRBV11-2 and TRBJ2-7 gives the full variable domain: EAGVAQSPRYKIIEKRQSVAFWCNPISGHATLYWYQQILGQGPKLLIQFQNNGVVDDSQLPKDRFSAERLKGVDSTLKIQPAKLEDSAVYLCASSLAAGVAHEQYFGPGTRLTVT.

This chain uses TRBV19 with TRBJ1-1; D unresolved. This CDR3 comprises 12 residues. With 5 bases removed from V and 1 base from J, the gap between germline ends came to 5 bases. Germline-derived CDR1 and CDR2 are LNHDA and SQIVND (reference sequence). The CDR3 DNA is TGTGCCAGTAGTCCGGCGAACACTGAAGCTTTCTTT. This sequence encodes CASSPANTEAFF. Filled out from reference TRBV19 and TRBJ1-1, the complete variable domain reads DGGITQSPKYLFRKEGQNVTLSCEQNLNHDAMYWYRQDPGQGLRLIYYSQIVNDFQKGDIAEGYSVSREKKESFPLTVTSAQKNPTAFYLCASSPANTEAFFGQGTRLTVV.

The chain employs TRBV6-1 and TRBJ1-1; possible D gene TRBD1, 6 bases. V was cut by 4 bases and J by 0 bases, with 18 bases left in between. This CDR3 has 17 amino acids. The germline gives CDR1 MNHNS, CDR2 SASEGT. DNA for the CDR3: TGTGCCAGCAGTGGACCCCTGACGGACAGATTGAACACTGAAGCTTTCTTT. Translated, it gives CASSGPLTDRLNTEAFF.

This clone was detected a few times. The CDR3 is CASNPTTNYGYTF. The CDR3 DNA is TGTGCCAGCAATCCGACAACCAACTATGGCTACACCTTC. V is TRBV7-2 and J is TRBJ1-2; D call uncertain. The CDR3 has 13 amino acids. Germline V gene sequence: CDR1 SGHTA, CDR2 FQGNSA. V was trimmed by 7 bases and J by 2 bases, leaving 11 bases between them.

The rearrangement links TRBV28 to TRBJ1-4; a weak D match, TRBD1 (5 bases). This CDR3 comprises 14 residues. Germline assignment: CDR1 MDHEN and CDR2 SYDVKM. Deletions cut 5 bases from V and 4 bases from J, with 11 bases between. The CDR3 here is CASSRRQHNEKLFF. The CDR3 DNA reads TGTGCCAGCAGTCGGCGACAGCATAATGAAAAACTGTTTTTT.

In this sample, this clone turned up a few times. This chain connects TRBV9 to TRBJ1-6, with D unresolved. Trimming removed 4 bases at V and 6 bases at J, with 17 bases between. The CDR3 runs 16 residues. Germline V CDR1 and CDR2: SGDLS, YYNGEE. The CDR3 DNA follows: TGTGCCAGCAGCTCTCGACCTGGCGCAGGTAATTCACCCCTCCACTTT. This translates into CASSSRPGAGNSPLHF. Drawing the rest from reference TRBV9 and TRBJ1-6, the complete variable domain is DSGVTQTPKHLITATGQRVTLRCSPRSGDLSVYWYQQSLDQGLQFLIQYYNGEERAKGNILERFSAQQFPDLHSELNLSSLELGDSALYFCASSSRPGAGNSPLHFGNGTRLTVT.

The rearrangement links TRBV18 to TRBJ2-3; 11 nucleotides line up with TRBD2. Per the germline V gene, CDR1 is KGHSH and CDR2 is LQKENI. V trimming: 5 bases; J trimming: 2 bases; junction bases outside the gene matches: 6. The CDR3 covers 16 residues. The CDR3 DNA is TGTGCCAGCTCAACTGGGACTAGCGGTAACACAGATACGCAGTATTTT. Translating it yields CASSTGTSGNTDTQYF.

The chain is built from TRBV2 and TRBJ1-3; possibly TRBD1 for D (5 bases). This CDR3 region has 17 residues. The V gene's germline CDR1 is SNHLY and CDR2 FYNNEI. V was clipped by 2 bases and J by 3 bases, with 17 bases between them. CDR3 protein: CASSELRGQGGGNTIYF. CDR3 coding DNA: TGTGCCAGCAGTGAACTGCGTGGCCAGGGAGGTGGAAACACCATATATTTT.

The chain recombines TRBV6-2 or TRBV6-3 with TRBJ1-5; the D is unclear. Germline V lookup: CDR1 MNHEY, CDR2 SVGEGT. This CDR3 contains 13 residues. Trimming shortened V by 2 bases and J by 10 bases, and 12 bases separated the two germline ends. CDR3 amino acids: CASSYDVVKPQHF. CDR3 DNA: TGTGCCAGCAGTTACGATGTGGTTAAACCCCAGCATTTT.

The chain carries TRBV6-1 and TRBJ2-3; 8 nucleotides agree with TRBD2. Per germline, CDR1 MNHNS and CDR2 SASEGT. V lost 2 bases to trimming and J lost 4 bases; unmatched junction nucleotides: 2. This CDR3 spans 14 amino acids. CDR3 in DNA: TGTGCCAGCAGTGAAACGGGGGGGCCAGATACGCAGTATTTT. Its translation: CASSETGGPDTQYF.

This clone was found a few times. V usage is TRBV7-2 and J usage is TRBJ1-5; no clear D. This CDR3 has 13 amino acids. Trimming removed 2 bases at V and 3 bases at J, with 5 bases between. Germline values: CDR1 SGHTA, CDR2 FQGNSA. Here the CDR3 DNA reads TGTGCCAGCAGCTTACTGGACAATCAGCCCCAGCATTTT. Encoded protein: CASSLLDNQPQHF. The whole variable domain, filled in from reference TRBV7-2 and TRBJ1-5, reads GAGVSQSPSNKVTEKGKDVELRCDPISGHTALYWYRQSLGQGLEFLIYFQGNSAPDKSGLPSDRFSAERTGGSVSTLTIQRTQQEDSAVYLCASSLLDNQPQHFGDGTRLSIL.

The rearrangement links TRBV9 to TRBJ2-7; D unresolved. This CDR3 is built from 12 residues. Germline V gene sequence: CDR1 SGDLS, CDR2 YYNGEE. The ends were cut back, 4 bases at V and 5 bases at J, with 10 bases in the middle. CDR3 sequence: CASSTTSDEQYF. CDR3 DNA: TGTGCCAGCAGCACTACATCGGACGAGCAGTACTTC.

The chain joins TRBV9 to TRBJ1-1; TRBD1 agrees at 7 bases. Germline V lookup: CDR1 SGDLS, CDR2 YYNGEE. Unmatched junction bases numbered 6, after V lost 2 bases and J lost 5 bases. The CDR3 has 14 residues. Written as DNA, the CDR3 is TGTGCCAGCAGCGTTTCAGGGGGAACTACTGAAGCTTTCTTT. This translates into CASSVSGGTTEAFF.

The chain links TRBV2 to TRBJ1-1, with a tentative D call TRBD1 (5 bases). This CDR3 comprises 15 residues. Germline V gene lookup returns CDR1 SNHLY and CDR2 FYNNEI. Trimming took 4 bases from V and 5 from J, leaving 17 bases between them. CDR3 DNA sequence: TGTGCCAGCAGTGGGGACTCCGGCGGAAGTACTGAAGCTTTCTTT. This translates into CASSGDSGGSTEAFF.

The chain combines TRBV6-4 with TRBJ1-2, with D perhaps matching TRBD1 (5 bases). The CDR3 runs to 14 residues. Germline lookup yields CDR1 MRHNA and CDR2 SNTAGT. Trimming removed 5 bases from V and 5 bases from J, with 15 bases in between. Here the CDR3 reads CASSPGTLGYGYTF. In DNA form, the CDR3 reads TGTGCCAGCAGTCCCGGGACTCTGGGGTATGGCTACACCTTC.

The chain couples TRBV6-5 to TRBJ2-7, with 11 bases aligning to TRBD2. After removal of 0 bases from V and 3 bases from J, the junction contained 1 base not matched to a gene. This CDR3 spans 15 amino acids. Germline values: CDR1 MNHEY, CDR2 SVGAGI. CDR3 sequence (DNA): TGTGCCAGCAGTTACTCACTAGCGGGGGTCTACGAGCAGTACTTC. Protein: CASSYSLAGVYEQYF.

The chain recombines TRBV18 with TRBJ2-1; 8 bases map to TRBD2. Trimming took 0 bases from V and 9 from J; bases not matched to a gene: 7. The CDR3 sequence is 15 residues long. The germline V gene has CDR1 KGHSH and CDR2 LQKENI. For the CDR3, the DNA is TGTGCCAGCTCACCACCCACGCGGACTAGCTCTGAGCAGTTCTTC. It translates to CASSPPTRTSSEQFF.

The V gene is TRBV11-2, the J gene TRBJ2-5; 7 bases are shared with TRBD1. The CDR3 spans 15 residues. Trimming took 2 bases from V and 5 from J; bases not matched to a gene: 8. Germline-derived CDR1 and CDR2 are SGHAT and FQNNGV. The DNA for the CDR3 is TGTGCCAGCAGCTTAAATTTAGGGGGCGCGGAGACCCAGTACTTC. It translates to CASSLNLGGAETQYF.

Here the CDR3 reads CATASGNSPLHF. As DNA, the CDR3 is TGTGCCACCGCATCGGGAAATTCACCCCTCCACTTT. The chain links TRBV24-1 to TRBJ1-6; D remains ambiguous. The germline V and J ends were trimmed by 9 bases and 7 bases, with 9 bases remaining between them. Looked up from germline, CDR1 is KGHDR and CDR2 is SFDVKD. The CDR3 totals 12 residues.

There are a few counts of this clone. The chain uses TRBV9 and TRBJ1-2; no clear D gene. V dropped 0 bases and J dropped 8 bases, with 11 bases sitting between them. The germline gives CDR1 SGDLS, CDR2 YYNGEE. The CDR3 extends over 13 amino acids. CDR3 nucleotide sequence: TGTGCCAGCAGCGTAGTGGTAGGCTGGGGCTACACCTTC. Translation: CASSVVVGWGYTF. Drawing the rest from reference TRBV9 and TRBJ1-2, the complete variable domain is DSGVTQTPKHLITATGQRVTLRCSPRSGDLSVYWYQQSLDQGLQFLIQYYNGEERAKGNILERFSAQQFPDLHSELNLSSLELGDSALYFCASSVVVGWGYTFGSGTRLTVV.